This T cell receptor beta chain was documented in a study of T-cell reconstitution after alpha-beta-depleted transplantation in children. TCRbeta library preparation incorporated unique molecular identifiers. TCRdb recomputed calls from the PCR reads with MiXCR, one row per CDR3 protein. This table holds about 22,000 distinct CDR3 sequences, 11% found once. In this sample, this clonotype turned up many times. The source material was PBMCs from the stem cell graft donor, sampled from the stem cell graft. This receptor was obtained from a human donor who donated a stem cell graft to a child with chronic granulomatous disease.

Here the CDR3 reads CSAGSDTQYF. CDR3 DNA: TGCAGCGCCGGGTCCGATACGCAGTATTTT. The V call is TRBV29-1, the J call TRBJ2-3, with D unclear. Between the trimmed V and J ends, which lost 7 bases and 6 bases, there was a span of 8 bases. The germline V gene has CDR1 SQVTM and CDR2 ANQGSEA. This CDR3 is built from 10 residues.